Following are 24 T cell receptor beta chains from one sample sequenced in a study of regulatory T cells in long-lasting Graves disease. Investigators prepared the TCR beta libraries by applying iRepertoire HTBI primers and Arm-PCR of CDR3 regions. One entry per CDR3 protein results from TCRdb running MiXCR on the multiplex PCR reads. Of roughly 300,000 distinct CDR3 sequences listed, 22% are singletons. Time point denoted: persistent/refractory GD, antithyroid drugs over 5 years with positive TRAb. PBMCs provided the RNA from which the TCR library was made. Sequenced material: peripheral blood mononuclear cells (PBMCs), taken when the disease was refractory, from a patient treated with antithyroid drugs. These receptors came from a female donor with Graves disease.

This clonotype was counted at least ten times. The chain links TRBV28 to TRBJ2-7, with 9 bases identical to TRBD2. The V gene end was trimmed by 6 bases and the J gene end by 2 bases; junction bases not matched to a gene: 8. Germline values: CDR1 MDHEN, CDR2 SYDVKM. CDR3 length: 15 residues. CDR3 sequence reads: CASRNSGSRTYEQYF. The CDR3 nucleotides are TGTGCCAGCAGGAATAGCGGGAGTAGGACCTACGAGCAGTACTTC.

This clonotype has at least ten counts. J is TRBJ1-1 and V is TRBV6-1, with D perhaps matching TRBD1 (5 bases). V was cut by 10 bases and J by 1 base, with 22 bases left in between. CDR3 length equals 16 residues. Germline-derived CDR1 and CDR2 are MNHNS and SASEGT. The CDR3 coding sequence is TGTGCCACCCGTCTGGCGGGGGGGTCCGGGAACACTGAAGCTTTCTTT. It is translated as CATRLAGGSGNTEAFF.

This clonotype was seen at least ten times. The gene calls are TRBV28 and TRBJ1-5, with 10 bases fitting TRBD1. This CDR3 region has 16 residues. J lost 0 bases, V lost 5 bases, and 4 bases had no gene match. Looked up from germline, CDR1 is MDHEN and CDR2 is SYDVKM. The CDR3 is CASSTGTGDSNQPQHF. The CDR3 bases are TGTGCCAGCAGTACCGGGACAGGGGATAGCAATCAGCCCCAGCATTTT.

The genes are TRBV20-1 and TRBJ2-1; possible D gene TRBD2, 6 bases. The CDR3 consists of 13 residues. Germline CDR1 and CDR2: DFQATT and SNEGSKA (reference sequence). V was pared by 7 bases and J by 8 bases, with 18 bases between. In nucleotides, the CDR3 is TGCAGTGGTTGGCCGGGAGTAATGGATGAGCAGTTCTTC. Translating gives CSGWPGVMDEQFF.

The chain links TRBV6-1 to TRBJ2-2; D is unclear. V lost 8 bases to trimming and J lost 5 bases, with 12 bases between them. The V gene's germline CDR1 is MNHNS and CDR2 SASEGT. The CDR3 contains 13 residues. CDR3 in DNA: TGTGCCAGCGCGCTACTGTCAACCGGGGAGCTGTTTTTT. Translating it yields CASALLSTGELFF.

This clonotype was observed a handful of times. V usage is TRBV20-1 and J usage is TRBJ2-2; 7 positions agree with TRBD1. The germline V gene has CDR1 DFQATT and CDR2 SNEGSKA (reference sequence). The ends lost 6 bases at V and 5 bases at J; junction bases unmatched: 9. This CDR3 is built from 14 residues. CDR3 amino acids: CSAKTGMATGELFF. For the CDR3, the DNA is TGCAGTGCGAAGACAGGGATGGCGACCGGGGAGCTGTTTTTT.

This clonotype was counted many times. J is TRBJ2-5 and V is TRBV7-9; 8 bases agree with TRBD1. Germline trimming cut 4 bases from V and 6 bases from J; bases unmatched to any gene: 10. CDR3 length: 15 amino acids. Looked up from germline, CDR1 is SEHNR and CDR2 is FQNEAQ (reference sequence). The CDR3 coding sequence is TGTGCCAGCAGCTCCCCCAGGACAGGGTTACAGACCCAGTACTTC. Encoded protein: CASSSPRTGLQTQYF.

This clonotype was seen only a few times. A much larger clone differs from this one at a single base, so this may be a read error. The V call is TRBV6-1, the J call TRBJ1-1; TRBD1 matches 7 bases. Trimming removed 5 bases from V and 6 bases from J; junction bases left unmatched: 9. The CDR3 length is 14 residues. Germline assignment: CDR1 MNHNS and CDR2 SASEGT. The CDR3 sequence is CASSPRGHGAEAFF. The CDR3, as DNA: TGTGCCAGCAGTCCAAGGGGGCATGGGGCTGAAGCTTTCTTT.

This clonotype was counted many times. In DNA form, the CDR3 reads TGTGCCTGGAACACAGGGAGAGGGACCGGGGAGCTGTTTTTT. Translating it yields CAWNTGRGTGELFF. The chain joins TRBV30 to TRBJ2-2; D is perhaps TRBD1 (6 bases). Trimming cost V 4 bases and J 5 bases, with 14 bases left between them. CDR1 GTSNPN and CDR2 SVGIG come from the germline V gene (reference sequence). The CDR3 loop spans 14 amino acids.

This clonotype was seen only a few times. In this CDR3 the conserved last residue, phenylalanine or tryptophan, is missing, so a read error is likely. V usage is TRBV9 and J usage is TRBJ2-2, with a weak D call TRBD1 (5 bases). This CDR3 region has 15 residues. CDR1 and CDR2 (germline): SGDLS, YYNGEE. Trimming stripped 1 base from V and 5 bases from J, with 12 bases between. In nucleotides, the CDR3 is TGTGCCAGCAGCGTAAATCCAGGGATAACCGGGGAGCTGTTTTCT. Its protein is CASSVNPGITGELFS.

This clonotype was seen many times. This chain links TRBV2 with TRBJ1-6; tentatively, D is TRBD1 (5 bases). V lost 6 bases and J 1 base, leaving 16 bases between the germline ends. This CDR3 has 17 amino acids. Per the germline V gene, CDR1 is SNHLY and CDR2 is FYNNEI. CDR3 DNA: TGTGCCAGCAGCGGGGCCTTGACAGCATCCTATAATTCACCCCTCCACTTT. Protein: CASSGALTASYNSPLHF. The whole variable domain, remainder taken from reference TRBV2 and TRBJ1-6, is EPEVTQTPSHQVTQMGQEVILRCVPISNHLYFYWYRQILGQKVEFLVSFYNNEISEKSEIFDDQFSVERPDGSNFTLKIRSTKLEDSAMYFCASSGALTASYNSPLHFGNGTRLTVT.

This chain uses TRBV19 with TRBJ1-1; 9 nucleotides line up with TRBD1. The length of the CDR3 is 15 residues. CDR1 is LNHDA, CDR2 SQIVND, per germline (reference sequence). J gave up 1 base and V 6 bases, and 6 bases lay outside the gene matches. CDR3 amino acids: CASSNRGPTNTEAFF. DNA for the CDR3: TGTGCCAGTAGCAACAGGGGGCCTACGAACACTGAAGCTTTCTTT.

The J gene is TRBJ2-7, the V gene TRBV4-3, with TRBD1 matching over 10 bases. V dropped 1 base and J dropped 5; count of bases not matched to a gene: 8. The CDR3 length is 16 residues. Germline assignment: CDR1 LGHNA and CDR2 YSLEER. CDR3 sequence (DNA): TGCGCCAGCAGCCAAGCGGCGGGACAGGGGCCCCACGAGCAGTACTTC. Its protein is CASSQAAGQGPHEQYF.

This clonotype has only a few counts. The chain recombines TRBV24-1 with TRBJ2-2, with 10 bases fitting TRBD2. This CDR3 contains 17 residues. V lost 4 bases and J lost 2; bases outside the gene matches: 6. Looked up from germline, CDR1 is KGHDR and CDR2 is SFDVKD. CDR3 nucleotides: TGTGCCACCAGTGACCCCAGCGGGAGGGTTAACACCGGGGAGCTGTTTTTT. Translating it yields CATSDPSGRVNTGELFF.

The chain couples TRBV30 to TRBJ2-2, with D unclear. Trimming pared 0 bases from V and 3 bases from J, leaving 8 bases between. The length of the CDR3 is 14 residues. Germline V gene lookup returns CDR1 GTSNPN and CDR2 SVGIG (reference sequence). The CDR3 bases are TGTGCCTGGAGTGTAGTGGGTTACACCGGGGAGCTGTTTTTT. Translation gives CAWSVVGYTGELFF.

This clonotype was counted many times. The chain carries TRBV2 and TRBJ2-2, with 9 bases identical to TRBD1. The CDR3 totals 17 residues. With V trimmed by 6 bases and J by 4 bases, 12 bases remained unmatched. Germline CDR1 is SNHLY and CDR2 is FYNNEI. This CDR3 is CASRLRDRAWGTGELFF. The CDR3 DNA reads as TGTGCCAGCAGACTCCGGGACAGGGCATGGGGCACCGGGGAGCTGTTTTTT.

The gene calls are TRBV19 and TRBJ1-4; no reliable D call. CDR3 size: 13 residues. CDR1 and CDR2 from the germline V gene are LNHDA and SQIVND (reference sequence). Trimming removed 7 bases from V and 8 bases from J, with 14 bases in between. CDR3 coding DNA: TGTGCCAGTACGCGCCACGACGGGGAAAAACTGTTTTTT. Translation: CASTRHDGEKLFF. The full variable domain, completed using reference TRBV19 and TRBJ1-4, is DGGITQSPKYLFRKEGQNVTLSCEQNLNHDAMYWYRQDPGQGLRLIYYSQIVNDFQKGDIAEGYSVSREKKESFPLTVTSAQKNPTAFYLCASTRHDGEKLFFGSGTQLSVL.

This clonotype showed up many times. V gene TRBV11-2 combines with J gene TRBJ1-5, with D possibly matching TRBD1 (5 bases). V lost 4 bases and J 10 bases, leaving 17 bases between the germline ends. The CDR3 covers 14 residues. Germline CDR1 SGHAT, CDR2 FQNNGV. CDR3 region: CASSSSGGDSPQHF. The CDR3 coding sequence is TGTGCCAGCAGCTCATCGGGGGGGGACTCACCCCAGCATTTT.

There are many counts of this clonotype. The chain is built from TRBV29-1 and TRBJ1-2; D might be TRBD1 (5 bases). The ends were cut back, 0 bases at V and 8 bases at J, with 13 bases in the middle. The germline V gene encodes CDR1 SQVTM and CDR2 ANQGSEA. The CDR3 has 13 residues. CDR3 DNA: TGCAGCGTTGAAGATCTTCGGGCAGGGGGCTACACCTTC. Protein product: CSVEDLRAGGYTF.

The chain combines TRBV20-1 with TRBJ2-7; TRBD2 matches 8 bases. Germline lookup yields CDR1 DFQATT and CDR2 SNEGSKA (reference sequence). Trimming at V came to 3 bases and at J to 3 bases, leaving 7 bases not matched to a gene. CDR3 size: 14 residues. The CDR3: CSARPGTRDYEQYF. In nucleotides, the CDR3 is TGCAGTGCTAGGCCCGGGACTAGAGACTACGAGCAGTACTTC.

This clonotype was detected many times. V and J are TRBV11-2 and TRBJ2-5; 9 bases align to TRBD2. Germline V CDR1 and CDR2: SGHAT, FQNNGV. This CDR3 has 15 residues. J gave up 5 bases and V 1 base, and 5 bases lay outside the gene matches. CDR3 region: CASSLASGMWETQYF. The CDR3 DNA is TGTGCCAGCAGCTTAGCTAGCGGGATGTGGGAGACCCAGTACTTC.

This clonotype was seen repeatedly, ten times or more. This rearrangement joins TRBV7-8 to TRBJ1-5; D gene ambiguous. This CDR3 spans 14 amino acids. In germline, CDR1 is SGHVS, CDR2 FQNEAQ. V lost 5 bases and J 1 base, leaving 9 bases between the germline ends. The CDR3 DNA is TGTGCCAGCAGCAAACTTGGGAGCAATCAGCCCCAGCATTTT. Translation gives CASSKLGSNQPQHF.

This clonotype was detected many times. This chain joins TRBV29-1 and TRBJ1-2; D perhaps matches TRBD1 (5 bases). This CDR3 is built from 12 residues. From germline, CDR1 is SQVTM and CDR2 ANQGSEA. V dropped 7 bases and J dropped 5 bases, with 14 bases sitting between them. The CDR3 region has the DNA TGCAGCGCTGGGACGGAGGGGTATGGCTACACCTTC. Translating it yields CSAGTEGYGYTF.

The table lists this clonotype with many counts. The chain has TRBV29-1 and TRBJ1-1; D is ambiguous. The V end was cut by 5 bases, the J end by 1 base, with 11 bases between. CDR1 is SQVTM, CDR2 ANQGSEA, per germline. The CDR3 sequence is 13 residues long. In nucleotides, the CDR3 is TGCAGCGTTCTGAATCTGGGGAACACTGAAGCTTTCTTT. It is translated as CSVLNLGNTEAFF. Variable domain in full (rest from reference TRBV29-1 and TRBJ1-1): SAVISQKPSRDICQRGTSLTIQCQVDSQVTMMFWYRQQPGQSLTLIATANQGSEATYESGFVIDKFPISRPNLTFSTLTVSNMSPEDSSIYLCSVLNLGNTEAFFGQGTRLTVV.